This is a list of T cell receptor beta chains from one sample in a study of T cells in Graves' hyperthyroidism and ophthalmopathy. MiXCR, run by TCRdb on the multiplex PCR reads, gives a single entry per CDR3 protein. This sample yields some 620,000 distinct CDR3 sequences, of which around 15% are seen a single time; 3.8% belongs to the top ten. Sequencing used blood. These receptors were obtained from a woman in her 30s with Graves' hyperthyroidism. Each CDR3 is given with its conserved first and last residue. The order of the fields is V gene, CDR3 length, D gene, J gene, clone size, CDR3 DNA, CDR3 protein. A D gene is named only where the DNA matches it firmly. Not all rows give a size; the values are once, few, many and, for expanded clones, a class.

v_call: TRBV7-9; cdr3_length: 15; d_call: NA; j_call: TRBJ1-1; clone_size: NA; cdr3_nt: TGTGCCAGCAGCCCGGAGGTGGGGAGGAACACTGAAGCTTTCTTT; cdr3_aa: CASSPEVGRNTEAFF
v_call: TRBV24-1; cdr3_length: 15; d_call: NA; j_call: TRBJ2-1; clone_size: NA; cdr3_nt: TGTGCCACCAGCAGAGGACCAAGCTCCTACAATGAGCAGTTCTTC; cdr3_aa: CATSRGPSSYNEQFF
v_call: TRBV30; cdr3_length: 14; d_call: TRBD2; j_call: TRBJ2-1; clone_size: few; cdr3_nt: TGTGCCTGGAGTGTGGTGTTAGCGGGAGGGAGGCAGTTCTTC; cdr3_aa: CAWSVVLAGGRQFF
v_call: TRBV7-8; cdr3_length: 15; d_call: NA; j_call: TRBJ2-5; clone_size: many; cdr3_nt: TGTGCCAGCAGCCGTCCGGGGGTGCCCCAAGAGACCCAGTACTTC; cdr3_aa: CASSRPGVPQETQYF
v_call: TRBV28; cdr3_length: 15; d_call: TRBD2; j_call: TRBJ2-7; clone_size: NA; cdr3_nt: TGTGCCAGCACCACAGCAGCGGGAGGCCACTACGAGCAGTACTTC; cdr3_aa: CASTTAAGGHYEQYF
v_call: TRBV7-8; cdr3_length: 18; d_call: TRBD2; j_call: TRBJ2-4; clone_size: NA; cdr3_nt: TGTGCCAGCAGCCAGGGACTAGCGGGAGGGCTGAGCAAAAACATTCAGTACTTC; cdr3_aa: CASSQGLAGGLSKNIQYF
v_call: TRBV30; cdr3_length: 14; d_call: TRBD1; j_call: TRBJ2-7; clone_size: few; cdr3_nt: TGTGCCTGGAGTCGCCGGGACAGGGGCTACGAGCAGTACTTC; cdr3_aa: CAWSRRDRGYEQYF
v_call: TRBV12-3/TRBV12-4; cdr3_length: 14; d_call: NA; j_call: TRBJ2-4; clone_size: many; cdr3_nt: TGTGCCAGCAGCATCCCGGGTGCCAAAAACATTCAGTACTTC; cdr3_aa: CASSIPGAKNIQYF
v_call: TRBV7-2; cdr3_length: 19; d_call: TRBD2; j_call: TRBJ2-7; clone_size: few; cdr3_nt: TGTGCCAGCAGCTTAAACACCGGGACTAGCGGGAGTCTTCCGTACGAGCAGTACTTC; cdr3_aa: CASSLNTGTSGSLPYEQYF
v_call: TRBV28; cdr3_length: 13; d_call: NA; j_call: TRBJ2-7; clone_size: many; cdr3_nt: TGTGCCAGCAGTAACCTACTCTCCTACGAGCAGTACTTC; cdr3_aa: CASSNLLSYEQYF
v_call: TRBV6-1; cdr3_length: 15; d_call: NA; j_call: TRBJ2-3; clone_size: few; cdr3_nt: TGTGCCAGCAGTCATCTCTCTAGGGCCACAGATACGCAGTATTTT; cdr3_aa: CASSHLSRATDTQYF
v_call: TRBV5-1; cdr3_length: 15; d_call: NA; j_call: TRBJ2-3; clone_size: many; cdr3_nt: TGCGCCAGCAGCTTGGAGATCCGTAGCACAGATACGCAGTATTTT; cdr3_aa: CASSLEIRSTDTQYF
v_call: TRBV6-2/TRBV6-3; cdr3_length: 15; d_call: NA; j_call: TRBJ2-1; clone_size: NA; cdr3_nt: TGTGCCAGCAGTTACCCCAGGGAGGTGGTCAATGAGCAGTTCTTC; cdr3_aa: CASSYPREVVNEQFF
v_call: TRBV9; cdr3_length: 15; d_call: TRBD1; j_call: TRBJ1-5; clone_size: NA; cdr3_nt: TGTGCCAGCAGCGTAGGGACAGGGCGAAATCAGCCCCAGCATTTT; cdr3_aa: CASSVGTGRNQPQHF
v_call: TRBV28; cdr3_length: 15; d_call: TRBD1; j_call: TRBJ2-7; clone_size: many; cdr3_nt: TGTGCCAGCAGTATAGGGACAGGTCTGACTTACGAGCAGTACTTC; cdr3_aa: CASSIGTGLTYEQYF